This is a list of T cell receptor beta chains from one sample in a study of cytomegalovirus exposure and HLA in healthy donors. Produced via immunoSEQ multiplex PCR; TCRdb's table is partial and in-frame only. Found here are 110,000 to 150,000 clones, roughly 9.8% of them singletons; the top ten hold 1.8%. Material for sequencing was PBMCs. Source of these receptors: a man between 50 and 59 years old in good health and CMV-seronegative. CDR3s include the opening cysteine and the closing phenylalanine or tryptophan. Each record gives: D gene, V gene, J gene, clone size, CDR3 protein, CDR3 DNA. D genes are given only for firm matches. Clone sizes are given selectively: once, few, many, or a class where the clone is expanded.

D gene: TRBD2
V gene: TRBV27
J gene: TRBJ2-3
clone size: few
CDR3 protein: CASRPGGGPTDTQYF
CDR3 DNA: TGTGCCAGCAGGCCTGGCGGGGGACCCACAGATACGCAGTATTTT

D gene: NA
V gene: TRBV27
J gene: TRBJ1-6
clone size: NA
CDR3 protein: CASSLLQGPNSPLHF
CDR3 DNA: TGTGCCAGCAGTTTACTACAGGGACCAAATTCACCCCTCCACTTT

D gene: NA
V gene: TRBV15
J gene: TRBJ2-1
clone size: NA
CDR3 protein: CATSRDRFYNEQFF
CDR3 DNA: TGTGCCACCAGCAGAGACAGGTTTTACAATGAGCAGTTCTTC

D gene: TRBD2
V gene: TRBV7-9
J gene: TRBJ2-7
clone size: NA
CDR3 protein: CASSLGTSGRDEQYF
CDR3 DNA: TGTGCCAGCAGCTTAGGGACTAGCGGGAGAGATGAGCAGTACTTC

D gene: NA
V gene: TRBV6-1
J gene: TRBJ1-6
clone size: many
CDR3 protein: CASKGPNSPLHF
CDR3 DNA: TGTGCCAGCAAGGGGCCTAATTCACCCCTCCACTTT

D gene: TRBD1
V gene: TRBV2
J gene: TRBJ1-5
clone size: few
CDR3 protein: CASSGYRGDQPQHF
CDR3 DNA: TGTGCCAGCAGTGGGTACAGGGGGGATCAGCCCCAGCATTTT

D gene: TRBD1
V gene: TRBV30
J gene: TRBJ1-6
clone size: NA
CDR3 protein: CAWRGQTLSPLHF
CDR3 DNA: TGTGCCTGGAGGGGACAGACACTTTCACCCCTCCACTTT

D gene: NA
V gene: TRBV18
J gene: TRBJ1-2
clone size: few
CDR3 protein: CASSPSAGEGNGYTF
CDR3 DNA: TGTGCCAGCTCACCCAGCGCAGGGGAAGGGAATGGCTACACCTTC

D gene: TRBD2
V gene: TRBV2
J gene: TRBJ2-2
clone size: NA
CDR3 protein: CASSDREVWLGGELFF
CDR3 DNA: TGTGCCAGCAGTGATCGGGAGGTATGGCTCGGCGGGGAGCTGTTTTTT

D gene: NA
V gene: TRBV7-3
J gene: TRBJ1-3
clone size: few
CDR3 protein: CALVCSGNTIYF
CDR3 DNA: TGTGCCCTAGTATGCTCTGGAAACACCATATATTTT

D gene: TRBD2
V gene: TRBV19
J gene: TRBJ2-5
clone size: few
CDR3 protein: CASREREPQETQYF
CDR3 DNA: TGTGCCAGTAGGGAGCGGGAGCCCCAAGAGACCCAGTACTTC

D gene: NA
V gene: TRBV5-1
J gene: TRBJ2-3
clone size: NA
CDR3 protein: CASSPGTRGSTDTQYF
CDR3 DNA: TGCGCCAGCAGCCCCGGGACAAGGGGTAGCACAGATACGCAGTATTTT

D gene: NA
V gene: TRBV6-5
J gene: TRBJ1-5
clone size: few
CDR3 protein: CASSYPSGGGNQPQHF
CDR3 DNA: TGTGCCAGCAGTTACCCGAGCGGGGGCGGCAATCAGCCCCAGCATTTT

D gene: NA
V gene: TRBV5-4
J gene: TRBJ1-2
clone size: few
CDR3 protein: CASSLGAGGRSYGYTF
CDR3 DNA: TGTGCCAGCAGCTTGGGCGCGGGTGGTCGGAGCTATGGCTACACCTTC

D gene: TRBD2
V gene: TRBV2
J gene: TRBJ2-5
clone size: NA
CDR3 protein: CASSPLLAGGQETQYF
CDR3 DNA: TGTGCCAGCAGCCCATTACTAGCGGGGGGACAAGAGACCCAGTACTTC

D gene: TRBD1
V gene: TRBV7-3
J gene: TRBJ2-1
clone size: few
CDR3 protein: CASSPRQGQDEQFF
CDR3 DNA: TGTGCCAGCAGCCCCAGACAGGGACAGGATGAGCAGTTCTTC

D gene: NA
V gene: TRBV13
J gene: TRBJ2-3
clone size: NA
CDR3 protein: CASSKGGTQYF
CDR3 DNA: TGTGCCAGCAGCAAGGGGGGGACGCAGTATTTT

D gene: TRBD2
V gene: TRBV5-1
J gene: TRBJ2-3
clone size: few
CDR3 protein: CASSLGSAGGRTDTQYF
CDR3 DNA: TGCGCCAGCAGCTTGGGCTCGGCGGGAGGCCGCACAGATACGCAGTATTTT

D gene: NA
V gene: TRBV7-2
J gene: TRBJ1-5
clone size: NA
CDR3 protein: CASSLGVKPQHF
CDR3 DNA: TGTGCCAGCAGCTTAGGCGTCAAGCCCCAGCATTTT

D gene: TRBD2
V gene: TRBV11-2
J gene: TRBJ2-3
clone size: NA
CDR3 protein: CASSRTGGARTDTQYF
CDR3 DNA: TGTGCCAGCAGCCGCACGGGGGGGGCTCGCACAGATACGCAGTATTTT

D gene: NA
V gene: TRBV9
J gene: TRBJ2-1
clone size: few
CDR3 protein: CASSYQGSSYNEQFF
CDR3 DNA: TGTGCCAGCAGCTATCAGGGGAGCTCCTACAATGAGCAGTTCTTC

D gene: TRBD2
V gene: TRBV5-5
J gene: TRBJ2-7
clone size: few
CDR3 protein: CASSEGLAGGVSPYEQYF
CDR3 DNA: TGTGCCAGCAGCGAGGGACTAGCGGGGGGTGTCTCACCCTACGAGCAGTACTTC

D gene: NA
V gene: TRBV19
J gene: TRBJ1-4
clone size: few
CDR3 protein: CATRPAGEYEKLFF
CDR3 DNA: TGTGCCACTCGCCCGGCAGGGGAGTATGAAAAACTGTTTTTT

D gene: NA
V gene: TRBV29-1
J gene: TRBJ1-1
clone size: few
CDR3 protein: CSATGWSDTEAFF
CDR3 DNA: TGCAGCGCCACAGGGTGGTCGGACACTGAAGCTTTCTTT

D gene: TRBD2
V gene: TRBV19
J gene: TRBJ2-5
clone size: few
CDR3 protein: CASSTLAGGPWETQYF
CDR3 DNA: TGTGCCAGTAGTACCCTAGCGGGGGGGCCATGGGAGACCCAGTACTTC

D gene: TRBD2
V gene: TRBV5-4
J gene: TRBJ2-1
clone size: NA
CDR3 protein: CASSSGLAGGNEQFF
CDR3 DNA: TGTGCCAGCAGCTCCGGACTAGCGGGAGGCAATGAGCAGTTCTTC

D gene: NA
V gene: TRBV6-5
J gene: TRBJ2-1
clone size: NA
CDR3 protein: CASSYSFQGLYNEQFF
CDR3 DNA: TGTGCCAGCAGTTACTCGTTCCAGGGTCTGTACAATGAGCAGTTCTTC

D gene: NA
V gene: TRBV9
J gene: TRBJ2-3
clone size: NA
CDR3 protein: CASSPTRQVDMHSSTDTQYF
CDR3 DNA: TGTGCCAGCAGCCCAACCCGACAGGTGGACATGCATTCTAGCACAGATACGCAGTATTTT

D gene: TRBD1
V gene: TRBV2
J gene: TRBJ1-1
clone size: NA
CDR3 protein: CASSPQGARTEAFF
CDR3 DNA: TGTGCCAGCAGTCCACAGGGGGCTAGAACTGAAGCTTTCTTT

D gene: NA
V gene: TRBV6-1
J gene: TRBJ2-7
clone size: NA
CDR3 protein: CASRLAAYEQYF
CDR3 DNA: TGTGCCAGCAGATTAGCGGCCTACGAGCAGTACTTC

D gene: NA
V gene: TRBV7-3
J gene: TRBJ2-7
clone size: few
CDR3 protein: CASSLGHSSYEQYF
CDR3 DNA: TGTGCCAGCAGCTTGGGACACTCCTCCTACGAGCAGTACTTC

D gene: NA
V gene: TRBV7-2
J gene: TRBJ2-3
clone size: few
CDR3 protein: CASSSSRSSTDTQYF
CDR3 DNA: TGTGCCAGCAGTTCAAGCAGGTCTAGCACAGATACGCAGTATTTT

D gene: TRBD2
V gene: TRBV6-1
J gene: TRBJ2-1
clone size: few
CDR3 protein: CASSPRGGVNEQFF
CDR3 DNA: TGTGCCAGCAGTCCCCGGGGAGGGGTTAATGAGCAGTTCTTC

D gene: NA
V gene: TRBV5-4
J gene: TRBJ1-3
clone size: NA
CDR3 protein: CASSLDRVSNTIYF
CDR3 DNA: TGTGCCAGCAGCTTGGACAGGGTCTCGAACACCATATATTTT

D gene: NA
V gene: TRBV6-1
J gene: TRBJ1-2
clone size: few
CDR3 protein: CASSEGPRLTGRYGYTF
CDR3 DNA: TGTGCCAGCAGTGAAGGGCCCCGACTGACAGGCCGCTATGGCTACACCTTC

D gene: NA
V gene: TRBV6-5
J gene: TRBJ1-1
clone size: few
CDR3 protein: CASRITAGAPEAFF
CDR3 DNA: TGTGCCAGCAGAATCACCGCAGGGGCTCCTGAAGCTTTCTTT

D gene: TRBD1
V gene: TRBV9
J gene: TRBJ1-1
clone size: many
CDR3 protein: CASSATGSTEAFF
CDR3 DNA: TGTGCCAGCAGCGCGACAGGGAGCACTGAAGCTTTCTTT

D gene: NA
V gene: TRBV7-3
J gene: TRBJ2-3
clone size: NA
CDR3 protein: CASSLLGGTGDTQYF
CDR3 DNA: TGTGCCAGCAGCTTACTAGGCGGGACTGGAGATACGCAGTATTTT

D gene: NA
V gene: TRBV6-1
J gene: TRBJ2-2
clone size: few
CDR3 protein: CASKTGAGTGELFF
CDR3 DNA: TGTGCCAGCAAAACGGGAGCGGGCACCGGGGAGCTGTTTTTT

D gene: NA
V gene: TRBV13
J gene: TRBJ1-3
clone size: NA
CDR3 protein: CASSSSWTGNTIYF
CDR3 DNA: TGTGCCAGCAGCTCGTCATGGACAGGAAACACCATATATTTT

D gene: NA
V gene: TRBV19
J gene: TRBJ1-1
clone size: few
CDR3 protein: CASSIEWRTEAFF
CDR3 DNA: TGTGCCAGTAGTATAGAGTGGCGGACTGAAGCTTTCTTT

D gene: TRBD1
V gene: TRBV9
J gene: TRBJ2-2
clone size: NA
CDR3 protein: CASSVGGTGTGELFF
CDR3 DNA: TGTGCCAGCAGCGTAGGGGGGACAGGCACCGGGGAGCTGTTTTTT

D gene: NA
V gene: TRBV7-9
J gene: TRBJ2-3
clone size: NA
CDR3 protein: CASSLGPRDSTDTQYF
CDR3 DNA: TGTGCCAGCAGCTTAGGGCCCAGGGATAGCACAGATACGCAGTATTTT

D gene: NA
V gene: TRBV28
J gene: TRBJ1-5
clone size: NA
CDR3 protein: CASRPPTGSNQPQHF
CDR3 DNA: TGTGCCAGCAGACCTCCGACAGGTAGCAATCAGCCCCAGCATTTT

D gene: TRBD2
V gene: TRBV9
J gene: TRBJ2-3
clone size: few
CDR3 protein: CASSAGVLAGSRIPQYF
CDR3 DNA: TGTGCCAGCAGCGCAGGAGTACTAGCGGGTTCTCGTATCCCGCAGTATTTT

D gene: TRBD1
V gene: TRBV30
J gene: TRBJ2-5
clone size: NA
CDR3 protein: CAWSGGQGRQETQYF
CDR3 DNA: TGTGCCTGGAGTGGGGGACAGGGGCGCCAAGAGACCCAGTACTTC

D gene: TRBD2
V gene: TRBV10-2
J gene: TRBJ2-6
clone size: few
CDR3 protein: CASSQRGGTRGANVLTF
CDR3 DNA: TGCGCCAGCAGTCAGCGGGGGGGCACGAGAGGGGCCAACGTCCTGACTTTC

D gene: TRBD2
V gene: TRBV2
J gene: TRBJ2-3
clone size: few
CDR3 protein: CASRLFSGTSGLQGTQYF
CDR3 DNA: TGTGCCAGCAGGCTCTTCTCCGGGACTAGTGGGCTTCAAGGTACGCAGTATTTT

D gene: NA
V gene: TRBV5-4
J gene: TRBJ2-6
clone size: NA
CDR3 protein: CASSLVGESGANVLTF
CDR3 DNA: TGTGCCAGCAGCTTGGTAGGGGAATCTGGGGCCAACGTCCTGACTTTC

D gene: NA
V gene: TRBV19
J gene: TRBJ1-2
clone size: few
CDR3 protein: CASSPRQALYGYTF
CDR3 DNA: TGTGCCAGTAGTCCACGGCAGGCCCTCTATGGCTACACCTTC

D gene: NA
V gene: TRBV7-3
J gene: TRBJ2-2
clone size: NA
CDR3 protein: CASSLRATTGELFF
CDR3 DNA: TGTGCCAGCAGCTTAAGAGCTACCACCGGGGAGCTGTTTTTT

D gene: NA
V gene: TRBV9
J gene: TRBJ2-5
clone size: few
CDR3 protein: CASSGIGGEAQYF
CDR3 DNA: TGTGCCAGCAGCGGAATAGGAGGGGAGGCGCAGTACTTC

D gene: TRBD1
V gene: TRBV29-1
J gene: TRBJ2-4
clone size: NA
CDR3 protein: CSAWTGGRNIQYF
CDR3 DNA: TGCAGCGCGTGGACAGGGGGCAGGAACATTCAGTACTTC

D gene: TRBD1
V gene: TRBV5-1
J gene: TRBJ1-4
clone size: NA
CDR3 protein: CASRPGGQGEKLFF
CDR3 DNA: TGCGCCAGCAGGCCAGGGGGCCAAGGTGAAAAACTGTTTTTT

D gene: TRBD2
V gene: TRBV2
J gene: TRBJ2-3
clone size: NA
CDR3 protein: CASHGRASTDTQYF
CDR3 DNA: TGTGCCAGCCACGGGAGGGCTAGCACAGATACGCAGTATTTT

D gene: NA
V gene: TRBV15
J gene: TRBJ2-5
clone size: few
CDR3 protein: CATSRGGGETQYF
CDR3 DNA: TGTGCCACCAGCAGAGGAGGGGGTGAGACCCAGTACTTC

D gene: NA
V gene: TRBV7-9
J gene: TRBJ1-5
clone size: NA
CDR3 protein: CASSLGGRSNQPQHF
CDR3 DNA: TGTGCCAGCAGCTTAGGCGGCCGTAGCAATCAGCCCCAGCATTTT

D gene: TRBD1
V gene: TRBV10-1
J gene: TRBJ2-2
clone size: NA
CDR3 protein: CASSDWGTDQGANTGELFF
CDR3 DNA: TGCGCCAGCAGTGACTGGGGGACAGACCAGGGGGCGAACACCGGGGAGCTGTTTTTT

D gene: TRBD1
V gene: TRBV7-6
J gene: TRBJ2-7
clone size: NA
CDR3 protein: CASSPGTGYPYEQYF
CDR3 DNA: TGTGCCAGCAGCCCCGGGACAGGGTACCCTTACGAGCAGTACTTC

D gene: NA
V gene: TRBV5-1
J gene: TRBJ2-7
clone size: few
CDR3 protein: CASSLAGSNFYEQYF
CDR3 DNA: TGCGCCAGCAGCTTGGCCGGGAGCAATTTCTACGAGCAGTACTTC